Following are 24 T cell receptor beta chains from one sample sequenced in a study of cytomegalovirus exposure and HLA in healthy donors. This PCR relied on a set of 60 Vbeta primers and 13 Jbeta primers. TCRdb keeps only in-frame clones here, not all; method: immunoSEQ multiplex PCR. The sample includes about 140,000 clones, about 70% of them seen just once. The specimen sequenced was PBMCs. The source is a young man in good health and CMV-seronegative.

The table lists this clone with a few counts. The V and J genes are TRBV6-4 and TRBJ2-3; 12 bases line up with TRBD2. From germline, CDR1 is MRHNA and CDR2 SNTAGT. V dropped 4 bases and J dropped 4; count of bases not matched to a gene: 6. This CDR3 has 16 residues. The CDR3 DNA reads as TGTGCCAGCAGTGCCCTCCTAGCGGGGGGGCCAGATACGCAGTATTTT. Its protein product is CASSALLAGGPDTQYF.

This clone has more than one count but fewer than ten. V and J are TRBV6-6 and TRBJ2-7; D not certain. The CDR3 spans 11 residues. Germline-derived CDR1 and CDR2 are MNHNY and SVGAGI (reference sequence). Trimming removed 5 bases at V and 2 bases at J, with 4 bases between. The CDR3 DNA sequence: TGTGCCAGCAGTCCAGCCTACGAGCAGTACTTC. Its translation is CASSPAYEQYF.

The count of this clone is one. The chain recombines TRBV19 with TRBJ1-6, with TRBD1 matching 7 bases. Unmatched junction bases numbered 7, after V lost 7 bases and J lost 7 bases. This CDR3 has 14 residues. Germline-derived CDR1 and CDR2 are LNHDA and SQIVND (reference sequence). CDR3 nucleotides: TGTGCCAGTACGGATACAGGGGAGAATTCACCCCTCCACTTT. Translation gives CASTDTGENSPLHF.

This clone showed up just a few times. The chain is built from TRBV19 and TRBJ1-2, with no clear D. This CDR3 contains 15 residues. Between the trimmed V and J ends, which lost 4 bases and 4 bases, there was a span of 16 bases. CDR1 LNHDA and CDR2 SQIVND come from the germline V gene (reference sequence). CDR3 DNA sequence: TGTGCCAGTAGTACCTGGCCGGGTGGAGGCTATGGCTACACCTTC. Protein: CASSTWPGGGYGYTF.

The chain couples TRBV2 to TRBJ2-5; TRBD2 matches at 7 bases. CDR3 length: 15 amino acids. CDR1 and CDR2 (germline): SNHLY, FYNNEI. J gave up 5 bases and V 7 bases, and 13 bases lay outside the gene matches. The CDR3 loop reads CASTSRPREVETQYF. CDR3 sequence (DNA): TGTGCCAGCACCTCGAGACCCCGGGAGGTCGAGACCCAGTACTTC.

The genes are TRBV7-9 and TRBJ1-1; 9 nucleotides line up with TRBD1. The germline CDR1 and CDR2 sequences are SEHNR and FQNEAQ (reference sequence). The CDR3 runs to 16 residues. Germline trimming cut 7 bases from V and 1 base from J; bases unmatched to any gene: 10. As DNA, the CDR3 is TGTGCCAGCACCGACCTCGGGACAGGGAGGAACACTGAAGCTTTCTTT. The encoded protein is CASTDLGTGRNTEAFF. The variable domain in full, with the rest retrieved from reference TRBV7-9 and TRBJ1-1, is DTGVSQNPRHKITKRGQNVTFRCDPISEHNRLYWYRQTLGQGPEFLTYFQNEAQLEKSRLLSDRFSAERPKGSFSTLEIQRTEQGDSAMYLCASTDLGTGRNTEAFFGQGTRLTVV.

This clone was counted between two and nine times. The rearrangement links TRBV11-3 to TRBJ1-1; D remains ambiguous. The germline gives CDR1 SGHNT, CDR2 YENEEA. Trimming cost V 1 base and J 4 bases, with 7 bases left between them. There are 13 residues in the CDR3. In nucleotides, the CDR3 is TGTGCCAGCAGCTTAGGGAGAACCACTGAAGCTTTCTTT. Translating it yields CASSLGRTTEAFF.

The CDR3 region is CAWNLAGPNQPQHF. CDR3 DNA: TGTGCCTGGAATTTGGCAGGGCCCAATCAGCCCCAGCATTTT. The chain joins TRBV30 to TRBJ1-5; D is possibly TRBD1 (5 bases). Germline CDR1 GTSNPN, CDR2 SVGIG (reference sequence). The CDR3 is made up of 14 amino acids. The V gene lost 4 bases and the J gene lost 3 bases, with 13 bases spanning the gap.

V usage is TRBV30 and J usage is TRBJ2-7, with D perhaps matching TRBD2 (5 bases). The CDR3 has 12 residues. Trimming cost V 2 bases and J 1 base, with 6 bases left between them. CDR1 and CDR2 (germline): GTSNPN, SVGIG (reference sequence). DNA of the CDR3: TGTGCCTGGAGTCCGGGATCCTACGAGCAGTACTTC. Its translation is CAWSPGSYEQYF.

The V call is TRBV2, the J call TRBJ2-7, with D possibly matching TRBD1 (6 bases). Looked up from germline, CDR1 is SNHLY and CDR2 is FYNNEI. V dropped 1 base and J dropped 5 bases, with 12 bases sitting between them. The CDR3 has 14 amino acids. CDR3 in amino acids: CASSEERGINEQYF. The CDR3 DNA is TGTGCCAGCAGTGAAGAGAGGGGGATCAACGAGCAGTACTTC.

The chain couples TRBV5-4 to TRBJ1-6; tentatively, D is TRBD1 (6 bases). Trimming cost V 2 bases and J 7 bases, with 13 bases left between them. There are 15 residues in the CDR3. The germline gives CDR1 SGHNT, CDR2 YYREEE (reference sequence). Here the CDR3 reads CASSFVGQKNSPLHF. Here the CDR3 DNA reads TGTGCCAGCAGCTTCGTTGGACAGAAGAATTCACCCCTCCACTTT.

V gene TRBV7-9 combines with J gene TRBJ1-4; the D gene is possibly TRBD1 (6 bases). Between the trimmed V and J ends, which lost 5 bases and 4 bases, there was a span of 17 bases. The CDR3 runs 16 residues. CDR1 SEHNR and CDR2 FQNEAQ come from the germline V gene (reference sequence). This chain's CDR3 is CASSAPGEGSNEKLFF. Here the CDR3 DNA reads TGTGCCAGCAGCGCACCAGGGGAAGGGAGTAATGAAAAACTGTTTTTT.

This CDR3 is CASSGGVAGISYEQYF. DNA for the CDR3: TGTGCCAGCAGTGGCGGGGTAGCGGGGATTTCCTACGAGCAGTACTTC. V is TRBV6-1 and J is TRBJ2-7, with 8 positions matching TRBD2. Germline V gives CDR1 MNHNS, CDR2 SASEGT. V shed 4 bases, J shed 1 base, and the junction held 9 bases outside the gene matches. There are 16 residues in the CDR3.

The chain links TRBV19 to TRBJ2-5; weak D call: TRBD1 (5 bases). The DNA end favors TRBJ2-7, so the J call may be wrong. The V gene's germline CDR1 is LNHDA and CDR2 SQIVND (reference sequence). The length of the CDR3 is 14 residues. The CDR3 bases are TGTGCCAGTAGTTCCGACGGTAGGGGCTACGAGCAGTACTTC. Protein product: CASSSDGRGYEQYF.

The chain has TRBV5-6 and TRBJ1-2; no definite D call. This CDR3 has 16 amino acids. In germline, CDR1 is SGHDT, CDR2 YYEEEE. Trimming shortened V by 0 bases and J by 1 base, and 13 bases separated the two germline ends. CDR3 DNA sequence: TGTGCCAGCAGCTTGGGTAACAGCGGTTTTAACTATGGCTACACCTTC. This codes for CASSLGNSGFNYGYTF. The full variable domain, with the rest looked up from reference TRBV5-6 and TRBJ1-2, is DAGVTQSPTHLIKTRGQQVTLRCSPKSGHDTVSWYQQALGQGPQFIFQYYEEEERQRGNFPDRFSGHQFPNYSSELNVNALLLGDSALYLCASSLGNSGFNYGYTFGSGTRLTVV.

V gene TRBV28 combines with J gene TRBJ2-6; TRBD1 matches 7 bases. Per the germline V gene, CDR1 is MDHEN and CDR2 is SYDVKM. V lost 7 bases and J lost 2; bases outside the gene matches: 5. CDR3 size: 15 residues. CDR3 sequence (DNA): TGTGCCAGCAAAGGGGGCGCGGCTGGGGCCAACGTCCTGACTTTC. Translating it yields CASKGGAAGANVLTF.

The chain joins TRBV6-1 to TRBJ2-2; D is undetermined. Trimming cost V 1 base and J 6 bases, with 6 bases left between them. This CDR3 spans 13 amino acids. In germline, CDR1 is MNHNS, CDR2 SASEGT. The CDR3 DNA is TGTGCCAGCAGTGAAGGCCGGGCCGGGGAGCTGTTTTTT. It encodes CASSEGRAGELFF.

This clone was picked up a small number of times. The chain has TRBV30 and TRBJ1-4; perhaps TRBD1 as D (6 bases). Germline V gives CDR1 GTSNPN, CDR2 SVGIG (reference sequence). Trimming pared 3 bases from V and 0 bases from J, leaving 17 bases between. This CDR3 is 17 amino acids long. Written as DNA, the CDR3 is TGTGCCTGGAGAGGGGGTATGACAGTTGCAACTAATGAAAAACTGTTTTTT. Translating it yields CAWRGGMTVATNEKLFF.

The chain combines TRBV5-6 with TRBJ1-1; 7 bases are a match to TRBD1. The germline V gene encodes CDR1 SGHDT and CDR2 YYEEEE. Trimming took 3 bases from V and 4 from J; bases not matched to a gene: 9. The CDR3 is 15 amino acids. DNA of the CDR3: TGTGCCAGCAGCTGGGGGACAGTATCCGGCACTGAAGCTTTCTTT. This sequence encodes CASSWGTVSGTEAFF.

The gene calls are TRBV5-4 and TRBJ2-7; D possibly corresponds to TRBD1 (6 bases). The CDR3 has 14 residues. Germline CDR1 SGHNT, CDR2 YYREEE (reference sequence). Trimming removed 0 bases at V and 3 bases at J, with 10 bases between. The CDR3: CASSLGDTFYEQYF. The CDR3 DNA reads TGTGCCAGCAGCTTGGGGGACACTTTCTACGAGCAGTACTTC.

The chain combines TRBV9 with TRBJ1-1; D ambiguous. V was trimmed by 3 bases and J by 0 bases, leaving 6 bases between them. This CDR3 comprises 13 residues. Germline V gene data show CDR1 as SGDLS and CDR2 as YYNGEE. The CDR3 DNA is TGTGCCAGCAGCGAAACAGTGAACACTGAAGCTTTCTTT. Protein: CASSETVNTEAFF.

The chain couples TRBV2 to TRBJ2-2; D uncertain. V lost 8 bases, J lost 5 bases, and 15 bases lay in between. The CDR3 contains 14 residues. The germline V gene has CDR1 SNHLY and CDR2 FYNNEI. This CDR3 is CASRARVLTGELFF. In DNA form, the CDR3 reads TGTGCCAGCCGTGCACGGGTTTTAACCGGGGAGCTGTTTTTT.

The gene calls are TRBV5-6 and TRBJ1-3, with TRBD1 as a possible D gene (5 bases). V lost 4 bases to trimming and J lost 0 bases, with 8 bases between them. This CDR3 region has 14 residues. Germline V gene lookup returns CDR1 SGHDT and CDR2 YYEEEE. The CDR3 here is CASSRRGSGNTIYF. CDR3 DNA: TGTGCCAGCAGCCGTAGGGGCTCTGGAAACACCATATATTTT.

This chain uses TRBV18 with TRBJ2-6; tentatively, D is TRBD1 (7 bases). The V gene's germline CDR1 is KGHSH and CDR2 LQKENI. The germline V and J ends were trimmed by 1 base and 0 bases, with 13 bases remaining between them. This CDR3 contains 18 residues. The CDR3 sequence is CASSPRLQGGSGANVLTF. The CDR3 DNA reads as TGTGCCAGCTCACCACGGCTGCAGGGGGGCTCTGGGGCCAACGTCCTGACTTTC. The whole variable domain, filled in from reference TRBV18 and TRBJ2-6, reads NAGVMQNPRHLVRRRGQEARLRCSPMKGHSHVYWYRQLPEEGLKFMVYLQKENIIDESGMPKERFSAEFPKEGPSILRIQQVVRGDSAAYFCASSPRLQGGSGANVLTFGAGSRLTVL.